The 5 T cell receptor beta chains presented below share a single source sample, sequenced in a study of regulatory T cells in long-lasting Graves disease. Arm-PCR of CDR3 regions and iRepertoire HTBI primers were the basis on which TCR beta libraries were built. One entry per CDR3 protein results from TCRdb running MiXCR on the multiplex PCR reads. The table records hundreds of thousands of distinct CDR3 sequences, approximately 15% of them present only once. Time point defined: newly diagnosed GD, antithyroid drugs for less than 3 months. Following extraction of RNA from PBMCs, that RNA was used to make the TCR library. This sample was also put to use in a study of T cells in Graves' hyperthyroidism and ophthalmopathy.

The sample here was peripheral blood mononuclear cells (PBMCs), taken at new diagnosis, from a patient treated with antithyroid drugs. The receptors come from a woman aged 30 to 39 with Graves disease.

The gene calls are TRBV28 and TRBJ1-5; tentative D call: TRBD1 (5 bases). CDR3 length equals 20 residues. Germline V lookup: CDR1 MDHEN, CDR2 SYDVKM. With 6 bases removed from V and 1 base from J, the gap between germline ends came to 28 bases. The CDR3, as DNA: TGTGCCAGCAGGACGGTTCCACCGGACATATGGTCGAAAAGCAATCAGCCCCAGCATTTT. Translation: CASRTVPPDIWSKSNQPQHF.

The V and J genes are TRBV24-1 and TRBJ2-5; D could derive from TRBD1 or TRBD2 (5 bases each). The germline gives CDR1 KGHDR, CDR2 SFDVKD. V was pared by 4 bases and J by 5 bases, with 16 bases between. This CDR3 spans 15 amino acids. The CDR3 bases are TGTGCCACCAGTGACCCGCCCGGGGCAGGTGAGACCCAGTACTTC. Its protein product is CATSDPPGAGETQYF.

This clonotype was detected a few times. This sequence joins TRBV6-2 or TRBV6-3 and TRBJ2-2; the D gene could be TRBD1 or TRBD2 (5 bases each). V was clipped by 2 bases and J by 6 bases, with 10 bases between them. This CDR3 contains 14 residues. Germline lookup yields CDR1 MNHEY and CDR2 SVGEGT. In nucleotides, the CDR3 is TGTGCCAGCAGTTACGGCCGGGGCCCCGGGGAGCTGTTTTTT. This encodes CASSYGRGPGELFF.

In its sample, this clonotype was seen a few times. This chain links TRBV27 with TRBJ1-5, with D perhaps matching TRBD1 (6 bases). The CDR3 contains 15 residues. Trimming removed 4 bases from V and 5 bases from J, with 15 bases in between. CDR1 and CDR2 (germline): MNHEY, SMNVEV (reference sequence). The CDR3 is CASSSRAGADQPQHF. CDR3 DNA: TGTGCCAGCAGTTCCCGGGCGGGGGCGGATCAGCCCCAGCATTTT.

The table lists this clonotype with a few counts. The V call is TRBV30, the J call TRBJ2-7, with D perhaps being TRBD1 or TRBD2 (5 bases each). The V and J ends lost 4 bases and 9 bases respectively, with 16 bases between them. The length of the CDR3 is 12 residues. The V gene's germline CDR1 is GTSNPN and CDR2 SVGIG (reference sequence). This CDR3 reads CAWNLDGAGQYF. CDR3 sequence (DNA): TGTGCCTGGAATTTGGACGGGGCTGGGCAGTACTTC.